This T cell receptor beta chain was recovered during a study of blood T cells in healthy people across ages. Study-wide results and limits: Comparison with aged donors showed that long-lived donors had more naive CD4+ cells and higher diversity.

Sample-barcoded 5' priming and a J-beta primer mix drove a second PCR of about 7 to 12 cycles. TCRdb redid the calling of the 5' RACE reads with MiXCR, one entry per CDR3 protein. The data hold 1,800,000 or so distinct CDR3 sequences, with roughly two fifths observed a single time. The germline V gene has CDR1 LGHDT and CDR2 YNNKEL (reference sequence). This CDR3 has 16 residues. About this clonotype itself: Its antigen remains unidentified.

V gene TRBV3-1 combines with J gene TRBJ2-4; D is possibly TRBD1 (6 bases). The better agreement between TRBJ2-5 and the DNA end casts doubt on the J call. The sample consisted of blood. The sequence derives from a human donor in good health. CDR3: CASSLLGGSAEETQYF. In nucleotides, the CDR3 is TGTGCCAGCAGCCTCCTAGGGGGTTCAGCAGAAGAGACCCAGTACTTC.